The T cell receptor beta chain described here comes from a study of T-cell reconstitution after alpha-beta-depleted transplantation in children. Molecular barcoding with unique molecular identifiers was used for the TCRbeta library. TCRdb re-called the PCR reads with MiXCR, one entry per CDR3 protein. The sample lists around 410,000 distinct CDR3 sequences; about 11% were seen once. The TCR originated in a human donor who donated a stem cell graft to a child with acute myeloid leukemia. This sample comprised PBMCs from the stem cell graft donor, obtained from the stem cell graft.

As DNA, the CDR3 is TGTGCCAGCAGCTTACGTCAGGTTGATTCACCCCTCCACTTT. It encodes CASSLRQVDSPLHF. V gene TRBV7-2 combines with J gene TRBJ1-6; no reliable D call. The V end was cut by 2 bases, the J end by 8 bases, with 10 bases between. The CDR3 spans 14 residues. Germline loops: CDR1 SGHTA, CDR2 FQGNSA.